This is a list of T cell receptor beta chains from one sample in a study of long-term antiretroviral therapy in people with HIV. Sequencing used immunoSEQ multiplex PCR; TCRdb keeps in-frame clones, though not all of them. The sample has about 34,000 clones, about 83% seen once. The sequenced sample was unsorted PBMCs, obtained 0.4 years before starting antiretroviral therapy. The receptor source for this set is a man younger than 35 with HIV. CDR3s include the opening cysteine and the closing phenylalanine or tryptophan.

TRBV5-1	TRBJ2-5	CASSIQPQGLDETQYF
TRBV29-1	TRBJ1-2	CSVEIGAALGYTF
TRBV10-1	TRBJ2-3	CAILKGADTQYF
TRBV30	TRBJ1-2	CAWSDRANYGYTF
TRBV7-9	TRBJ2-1	CASSYYNEQFF
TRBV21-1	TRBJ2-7	CASSKEGTGEVEQYF
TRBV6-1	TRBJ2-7	CASSGSALAGMRLSEQYF
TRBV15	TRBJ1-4	CATSRPDWRRHEKLFF
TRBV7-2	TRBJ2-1	CASRGGSLPTYNEQFF
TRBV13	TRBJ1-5	CASSLGSGQPQHF
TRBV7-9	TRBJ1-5	CASSPGALYGSNQPQHF
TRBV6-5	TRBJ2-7	CASRELGLAGYEQYF
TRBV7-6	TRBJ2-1	CASSNGAEQFF
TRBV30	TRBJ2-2	CAWSVTRSGELFF
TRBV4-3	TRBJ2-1	CASSQDVRNEQFF
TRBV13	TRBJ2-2	CASSLVAGGPGTGELFF
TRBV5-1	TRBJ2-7	CASSLEGGYEQYF
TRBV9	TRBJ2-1	CASSVDSGGAPYNEQFF
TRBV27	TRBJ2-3	CASSLRRDRAYTDTQYF
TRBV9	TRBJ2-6	CASSLQSSGANVLTF
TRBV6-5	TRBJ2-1	CASSFTGSSYNEQFF
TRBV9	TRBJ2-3	CASSGGPDPSTDTQYF
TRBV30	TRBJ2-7	CAWSVSRSHEQYF
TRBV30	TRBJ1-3	CAWSVRSGNTIYF
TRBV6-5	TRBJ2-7	CASIPPGAGSGEQYF
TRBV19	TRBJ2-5	CASSIAGAGISETQYF
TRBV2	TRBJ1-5	CASRGTVSNQPQHF
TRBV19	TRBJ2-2	CASSMGVGGELFF
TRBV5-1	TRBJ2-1	CASSSGWGGNEQFF
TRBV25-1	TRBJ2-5	CASSDLRDIQETQYF
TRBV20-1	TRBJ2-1	CSASGPAGFF
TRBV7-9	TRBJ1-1	CASSPENTEAFF
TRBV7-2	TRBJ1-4	CASSLSAMVGGEKLFF
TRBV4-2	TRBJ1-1	CASSQDIEGAFF
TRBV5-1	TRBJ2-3	CASSWERADTQYF
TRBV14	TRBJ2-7	CASSLGYEQYF
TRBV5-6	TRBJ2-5	CASIRPGFQETQYF
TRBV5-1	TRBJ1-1	CASSLVLLEKAFF
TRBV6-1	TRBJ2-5	CASSSYQDQETQYF
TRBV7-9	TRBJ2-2	CASPLDSGATGELFF
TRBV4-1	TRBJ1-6	CASSQEGSPYNSPLHF
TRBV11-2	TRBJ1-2	CASSMGQGVYGYTF
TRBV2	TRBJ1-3	CASTNDGNTIYF
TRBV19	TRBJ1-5	CASSIFPGHNQPQHF
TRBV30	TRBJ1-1	CAWSYRGNTEAFF
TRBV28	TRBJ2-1	CASTLDRGNARNEQFF
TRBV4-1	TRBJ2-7	CASSPGQTSYEQYF
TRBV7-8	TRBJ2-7	CASSLGVGRKHEQYF
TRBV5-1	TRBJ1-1	CASSLASGQGGGEAFF
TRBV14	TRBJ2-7	CASSQVEGDYEQYF
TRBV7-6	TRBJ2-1	CASSRTGGQFF
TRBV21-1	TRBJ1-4	CARSSPEGYNEKLFF
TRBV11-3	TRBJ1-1	CASSPRDGNEAFF